Presented here are 18 T cell receptor beta chains from one specimen sequenced in a study of T cells in Graves' hyperthyroidism and ophthalmopathy. Using RNA transcripts as the source, TCR beta CDR3 regions were amplified. During a first-round RT-PCR of the TCR CDR3, the HTBI primer set was used. TCRdb independently ran MiXCR on the multiplex PCR reads; one entry per CDR3 protein. The sample yields 700,000 or so distinct CDR3 sequences, roughly 15% seen once. Input material: blood. The source is a young man with Graves' hyperthyroidism.

This clonotype has at least ten counts. This chain uses TRBV12-3 or TRBV12-4 with TRBJ1-6, with 9 nucleotides matching TRBD1. V was clipped by 4 bases and J by 10 bases; unmatched bases: 5. This CDR3 comprises 14 residues. CDR3 DNA: TGTGCCAGCAGTTCCCGGGACAGGGAATCACCCCTCCACTTT. Its translation: CASSSRDRESPLHF.

The rearrangement links TRBV20-1 to TRBJ2-5, with 9 bases that match TRBD2. The CDR3 totals 16 residues. J gave up 5 bases and V 0 bases, and 10 bases lay outside the gene matches. Germline V gene data show CDR1 as DFQATT and CDR2 as SNEGSKA (reference sequence). The CDR3 DNA sequence: TGCAGTGCTAGAGATTGGGTGGCTAGCGGGACGGAGACCCAGTACTTC. Translated, it gives CSARDWVASGTETQYF.

This clonotype was picked up a small number of times. This rearrangement joins TRBV29-1 to TRBJ2-7, with a possible D match to TRBD1 (6 bases). V shed 8 bases and J shed 4 bases, with 18 bases lying between them. The CDR3 runs 13 residues. CDR1 and CDR2 from the germline V gene are SQVTM and ANQGSEA. CDR3 sequence (DNA): TGCAGCCCCCACCGGGACAAAGCTTACGAGCAGTACTTC. Amino acids: CSPHRDKAYEQYF.

The chain combines TRBV6-2 or TRBV6-3 with TRBJ1-5; D uncertain. The CDR3 runs to 13 residues. Germline lookup yields CDR1 MNHEY and CDR2 SVGEGT. V lost 10 bases, J lost 0 bases, and 10 bases lay in between. The CDR3 DNA reads TGTGCCACCGAGAAATATAGCAATCAGCCCCAGCATTTT. Residues: CATEKYSNQPQHF.

V usage is TRBV7-3 and J usage is TRBJ2-1; 7 positions match TRBD2. CDR1 is SGHTA, CDR2 FQGTGA, per germline. Losses at the gene ends were 5 bases for V and 6 bases for J; bases not matched to a gene: 10. The CDR3 runs 15 residues. The DNA for the CDR3 is TGTGCCAGCAGCACGTCCGGGACTAACTTCAATGAGCAGTTCTTC. Translating gives CASSTSGTNFNEQFF.

This clonotype was found many times. This chain connects TRBV11-2 to TRBJ2-3; 10 nucleotides line up with TRBD2. Germline V lookup: CDR1 SGHAT, CDR2 FQNNGV. The CDR3 has 20 residues. The V and J ends lost 5 bases and 0 bases, in that order; junction bases with no gene match: 17. The CDR3 spells CASSLRRTSGLRWSTDTQYF. In DNA form, the CDR3 reads TGTGCCAGCAGCCTCCGACGGACTAGCGGCCTCCGGTGGAGCACAGATACGCAGTATTTT.

This clonotype was counted only a few times. The CDR3 here is CASSSHPDPRGTEAFF. For the CDR3, the DNA is TGTGCCAGCAGCTCACACCCAGATCCCCGAGGGACTGAAGCTTTCTTT. V is TRBV9 and J is TRBJ1-1; unclear D gene. Trimming pared 4 bases from V and 5 bases from J, leaving 21 bases between. Germline V gene sequence: CDR1 SGDLS, CDR2 YYNGEE. The CDR3 spans 16 residues. Full variable domain (outside the CDR3, taken from reference TRBV9 and TRBJ1-1): DSGVTQTPKHLITATGQRVTLRCSPRSGDLSVYWYQQSLDQGLQFLIQYYNGEERAKGNILERFSAQQFPDLHSELNLSSLELGDSALYFCASSSHPDPRGTEAFFGQGTRLTVV.

In its sample, this clonotype was seen many times. The chain has TRBV5-1 and TRBJ2-1; D call uncertain. V lost 1 base to trimming and J lost 8 bases, with 10 bases between them. The CDR3 totals 13 residues. CDR1 and CDR2 from the germline V gene are SGHRS and YFSETQ. As DNA, the CDR3 is TGCGCCAGCAGCTTGAGTGTCGGAGATGAGCAGTTCTTC. Protein: CASSLSVGDEQFF.

This clonotype was found many times. The rearrangement uses TRBV28 and TRBJ1-1; D is perhaps TRBD1 (6 bases). Germline-derived CDR1 and CDR2 are MDHEN and SYDVKM. Trimming stripped 7 bases from V and 1 base from J, with 16 bases between. CDR3 length: 15 residues. The CDR3 sequence is CASTPTGSQNTEAFF. The CDR3 DNA sequence: TGTGCCAGCACCCCGACAGGATCGCAGAACACTGAAGCTTTCTTT.

This clonotype was seen a few times. The CDR3 sequence: CASSYPGMETQYF. Written as DNA, the CDR3 is TGTGCCAGCAGTTACCCGGGGATGGAGACCCAGTACTTC. V gene TRBV6-5 combines with J gene TRBJ2-5; the D gene is possibly TRBD2 (5 bases). Trimming took off 2 bases at V and 5 bases at J, with 9 bases between the two ends. Germline assignment: CDR1 MNHEY and CDR2 SVGAGI. The CDR3 is 13 residues long.

This clonotype was seen repeatedly, ten times or more. V and J are TRBV15 and TRBJ1-1, with D maybe TRBD1 (6 bases). Germline assignment: CDR1 LNHNV and CDR2 YYDKDF (reference sequence). Trimming cost V 3 bases and J 3 bases, with 17 bases left between them. This CDR3 is built from 16 residues. The chain's CDR3 is CATSSLGGGQDTEAFF. The CDR3 coding sequence is TGTGCCACCAGCAGCTTGGGAGGGGGACAAGACACTGAAGCTTTCTTT.

This clonotype has a count of ten or more. CDR3 region: CSARRLAGIGKQYF. For the CDR3, the DNA is TGCAGTGCCAGAAGACTAGCGGGAATAGGGAAGCAGTACTTC. The chain carries TRBV20-1 and TRBJ2-7, with 11 bases fitting TRBD2. This CDR3 has 14 residues. V shed 6 bases and J 8 bases; nucleotides not matched to a gene: 12. Germline V gene data show CDR1 as DFQATT and CDR2 as SNEGSKA (reference sequence).

This clonotype was picked up many times. V and J are TRBV18 and TRBJ2-3; 11 positions agree with TRBD2. The junction had 4 bases not matched to a gene; V was cut back by 5 bases and J by 3 bases. Germline V lookup: CDR1 KGHSH, CDR2 LQKENI. This CDR3 spans 15 amino acids. As DNA, the CDR3 is TGTGCCAGCTCAACTAGCGGGAGAATAACAGATACGCAGTATTTT. Amino acids: CASSTSGRITDTQYF.

The rearrangement uses TRBV12-3 or TRBV12-4 and TRBJ2-4, with TRBD1 matching 8 bases. The CDR3 has 16 amino acids. The J segment lost 0 bases and the V segment lost 6 bases, leaving 7 bases of the junction unmatched. Written as DNA, the CDR3 is TGTGCCAGCAGCTCGGACAGGGCACTAGCCAAAAACATTCAGTACTTC. Its translation is CASSSDRALAKNIQYF.

The chain is built from TRBV4-2 and TRBJ2-1; 13 bases match TRBD2. The germline V gene has CDR1 LGHNA and CDR2 YNFKEQ. J lost 3 bases, V lost 0 bases, and 14 bases had no gene match. The CDR3 sequence is 21 residues long. CDR3: CASSQEVRTSGRASSYNEQFF. CDR3 nucleotide sequence: TGTGCCAGCAGCCAAGAAGTCAGAACTAGCGGGAGGGCCTCGAGCTACAATGAGCAGTTCTTC.

Many counts were recorded for this clonotype. The chain carries TRBV20-1 and TRBJ2-1; 10 nucleotides align to TRBD2. CDR1 and CDR2 (germline): DFQATT, SNEGSKA (reference sequence). V was clipped by 1 base and J by 4 bases; unmatched bases: 10. The CDR3 consists of 17 residues. The chain's CDR3 is CSARGLAGGLGYNEQFF. In DNA, the CDR3 is TGCAGTGCTAGAGGGTTAGCGGGAGGACTGGGATACAATGAGCAGTTCTTC.

The rearrangement joins TRBV19 to TRBJ2-1; 7 nucleotides align to TRBD2. CDR1 and CDR2 from the germline V gene are LNHDA and SQIVND (reference sequence). Unmatched junction bases numbered 5, after V lost 3 bases and J lost 0 bases. The length of the CDR3 is 16 residues. The DNA for the CDR3 is TGTGCCAGTAGTATCGGGCGGGAGAGCTCCTACAATGAGCAGTTCTTC. Its translation: CASSIGRESSYNEQFF.

This clonotype was recorded at least ten times. The gene calls are TRBV20-1 and TRBJ2-7; D perhaps matches TRBD2 (6 bases). CDR3 length equals 14 residues. The V gene's germline CDR1 is DFQATT and CDR2 SNEGSKA (reference sequence). V was shortened by 3 bases and J by 2 bases, with 14 bases between the two germline ends. CDR3 nucleotides: TGCAGTGCTAGGGACGGCGGGACCGCCTACGAGCAGTACTTC. This codes for CSARDGGTAYEQYF.